The present TCR beta chain was sequenced within a study of spatial heterogeneity in lung cancer (dated by TCRdb to the late 2010s). Regarding the research as a whole: More beta-chain than alpha-chain transcripts were consistently detected, likely reflecting higher beta-chain transcript abundance. TCR repertoire features were related to nonsynonymous mutation counts determined by whole-exome sequencing of tumor tissue. In the raw uncorrected reads, each unique combination of TCR and UMI appeared on average more than ten times. The study quantitatively compared TCR alpha and beta repertoires across multiple tumor regions, matched nontumor lung and blood in non-small cell lung cancer. Both alpha and beta chains were TCR-sequenced in approximately 200 tumor regions, about 64 matched nontumor lung samples and around 54 PBMC samples obtained at surgery.

The time point label, read with the paper, signifies: sample taken at primary tumor resection. Samples were obtained from about 75 patients with early-stage, untreated non-small cell lung cancer from the lung TRACERx cohort. TCR sequencing used whole RNA extracted from tumor and nontumor lung tissue, or from cryopreserved PBMC samples, without cell sorting. Only patients for whom sufficient RNA was available from at least two tumor regions were selected for TCR sequencing. Tumor and adjacent nontumor lung specimens were reviewed by a lung pathologist before selection. Points the paper makes about the study in general: Additional single-cell paired TCR alpha and beta sequencing was considered necessary to confirm, at a functional level, the hypothesis that regional TCRs recognize regional mutations.

Trimming takes 4 bases from V and 1 base from J, and the germline ends sit 20 bases apart. Its CDR3 holds 18 amino acids, cysteine through phenylalanine. The retained sequence is limited to the CDR3, 54 bases, with the frame set at the first base. Sequences SGHNT (CDR1) and YYREEE (CDR2) are obtained from the germline V gene (reference sequence). This clonotype was counted many times. Its antigen target is currently unknown. Base qualities are not recorded, but no much larger clone differs from it by a single base. Because the library targeted alpha chains, this beta chain is an off-target read whose size means little. The library was prepared using 5' RACE. TCRdb records NextSeq 500 as the sequencer. The TCR library protocol attached a unique molecular identifier to each TCR cDNA molecule to allow correction of PCR and sequencing errors. Regarding the original processing steps: Decombinator tools were used for TCR identification, UMI-based error correction and CDR3 extraction. TCRs above a frequency of 2 per 1,000, corresponding to the top 1% of the tumor frequency distribution, were defined as expanded. Renyi diversity was computed with the R vegan package after each repertoire had been subsampled 100 times to 5,000 TCRs. To build CDR3 similarity networks, amino acid triplet string-kernel similarity was used, and CDR3s were connected when their pairwise similarity was above 0.82. The raw public data were reprocessed by TCRdb itself: fastp quality trimming at Q25, MiXCR clonotype calling, in-frame beta chains only. CDR3 protein duplicates are merged, each entry listing the most common genes and DNA. The V and J calls were determined by TCRdb, not by the authors. The sample table lists around 14,000 distinct CDR3 sequences, 3.6% of them with a count of one. The ten largest clones represent 9.8% of the sample.

Sequencing used normal lung tissue next to the tumor, obtained at surgery. Here the chain combines TRBV5-4 and TRBJ2-2; TRBD1 is possibly the D segment (6 matching bases). The sequence was obtained from a male donor with early-stage non-small cell lung cancer. The CDR3 corresponds to CASSQVRQALMNTGELFF. The nucleotides read TGTGCCAGCAGCCAAGTTCGACAGGCTTTGATGAACACCGGGGAGCTGTTTTTT.